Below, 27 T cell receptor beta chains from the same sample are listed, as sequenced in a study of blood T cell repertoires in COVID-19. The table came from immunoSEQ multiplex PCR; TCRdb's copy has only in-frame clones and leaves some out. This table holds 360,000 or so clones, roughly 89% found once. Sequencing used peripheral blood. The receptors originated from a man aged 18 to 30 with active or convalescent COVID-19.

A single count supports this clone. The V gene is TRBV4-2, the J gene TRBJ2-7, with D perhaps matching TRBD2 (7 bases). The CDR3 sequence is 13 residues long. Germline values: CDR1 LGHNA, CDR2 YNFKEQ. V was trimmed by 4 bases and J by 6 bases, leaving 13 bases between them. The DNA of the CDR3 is TGTGCCAGCAGCCTTGGGGGGGCGGCCGAGCAGTACTTC. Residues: CASSLGGAAEQYF.

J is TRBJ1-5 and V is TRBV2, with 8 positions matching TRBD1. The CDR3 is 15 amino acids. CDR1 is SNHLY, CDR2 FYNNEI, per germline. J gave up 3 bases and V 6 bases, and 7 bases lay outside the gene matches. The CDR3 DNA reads TGTGCCAGCAGAACCACAGGGGGAGACAATCAGCCCCAGCATTTT. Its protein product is CASRTTGGDNQPQHF.

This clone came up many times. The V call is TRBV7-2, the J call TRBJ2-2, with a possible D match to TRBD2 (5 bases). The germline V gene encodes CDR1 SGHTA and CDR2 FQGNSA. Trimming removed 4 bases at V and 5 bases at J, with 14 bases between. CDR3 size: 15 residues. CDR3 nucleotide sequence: TGTGCCAGCAGCTCCCCCTGGACTGGGACCGGGGAGCTGTTTTTT. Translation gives CASSSPWTGTGELFF.

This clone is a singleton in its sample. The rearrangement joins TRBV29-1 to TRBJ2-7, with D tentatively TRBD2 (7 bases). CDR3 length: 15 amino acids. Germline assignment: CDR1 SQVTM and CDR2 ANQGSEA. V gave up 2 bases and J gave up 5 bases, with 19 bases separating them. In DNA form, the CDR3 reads TGCAGCGTTGAAAGCGGGAACGGGGGGCTAGACGAGCAGTACTTC. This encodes CSVESGNGGLDEQYF.

DNA of the CDR3: TGTGCCAGCAGCCCGGGACAGGGGGCTGGAAACACCATATATTTT. Translated: CASSPGQGAGNTIYF. The chain recombines TRBV14 with TRBJ1-3, with TRBD1 matching 11 bases. CDR3 length equals 15 residues. V lost 4 bases and J lost 2; bases outside the gene matches: 1. Per germline, CDR1 SGHDN and CDR2 FVKESK.

This CDR3 reads CSVEGQGFAGNTIYF. The CDR3 region has the DNA TGCAGCGTTGAAGGGCAGGGATTCGCTGGAAACACCATATATTTT. This rearrangement joins TRBV29-1 to TRBJ1-3; TRBD1 is a possible D gene (5 bases). The CDR3 has 15 residues. Trimming removed 1 base at V and 2 bases at J, with 12 bases between. Germline V gene data show CDR1 as SQVTM and CDR2 as ANQGSEA.

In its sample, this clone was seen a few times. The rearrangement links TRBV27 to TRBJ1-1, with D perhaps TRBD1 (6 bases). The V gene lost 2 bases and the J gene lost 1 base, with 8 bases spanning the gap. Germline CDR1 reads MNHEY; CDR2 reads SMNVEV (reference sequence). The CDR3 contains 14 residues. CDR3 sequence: CASSLARGNTEAFF. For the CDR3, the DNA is TGTGCCAGCAGTTTAGCCAGGGGGAACACTGAAGCTTTCTTT.

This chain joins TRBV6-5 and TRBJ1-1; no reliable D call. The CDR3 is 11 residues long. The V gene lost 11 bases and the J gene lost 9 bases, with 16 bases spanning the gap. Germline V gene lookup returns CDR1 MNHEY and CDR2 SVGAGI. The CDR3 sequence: CASQDEYKAFF. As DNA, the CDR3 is TGTGCCTCTCAGGATGAGTATAAAGCTTTCTTT.

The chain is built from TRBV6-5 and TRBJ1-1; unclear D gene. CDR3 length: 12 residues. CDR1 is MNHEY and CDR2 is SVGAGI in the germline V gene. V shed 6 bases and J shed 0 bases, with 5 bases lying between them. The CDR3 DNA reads TGTGCCAGCAGGAGGATGAACACTGAAGCTTTCTTT. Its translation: CASRRMNTEAFF.

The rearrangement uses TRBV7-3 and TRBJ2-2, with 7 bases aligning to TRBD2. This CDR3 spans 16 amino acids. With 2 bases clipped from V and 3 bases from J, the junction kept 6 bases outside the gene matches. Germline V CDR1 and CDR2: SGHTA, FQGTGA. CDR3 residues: CASSLDPSGYTGELFF. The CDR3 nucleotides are TGTGCCAGCAGCTTAGATCCTAGCGGCTACACCGGGGAGCTGTTTTTT.

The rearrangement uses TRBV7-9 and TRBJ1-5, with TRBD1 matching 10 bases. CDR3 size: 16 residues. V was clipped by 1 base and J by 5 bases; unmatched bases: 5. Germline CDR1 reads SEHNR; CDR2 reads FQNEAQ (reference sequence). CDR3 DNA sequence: TGTGCCAGCAGCTTAGTTGGGGGACAGGGGCATCAGCCCCAGCATTTT. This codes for CASSLVGGQGHQPQHF. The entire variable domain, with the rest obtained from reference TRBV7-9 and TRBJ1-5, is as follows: DTGVSQNPRHKITKRGQNVTFRCDPISEHNRLYWYRQTLGQGPEFLTYFQNEAQLEKSRLLSDRFSAERPKGSFSTLEIQRTEQGDSAMYLCASSLVGGQGHQPQHFGDGTRLSIL.

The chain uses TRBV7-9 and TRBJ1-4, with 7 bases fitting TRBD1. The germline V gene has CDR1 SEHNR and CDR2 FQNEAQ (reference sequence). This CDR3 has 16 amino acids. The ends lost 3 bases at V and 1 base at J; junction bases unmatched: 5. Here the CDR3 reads CASSFPAGGTNEKLFF. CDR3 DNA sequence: TGTGCCAGCAGCTTCCCTGCAGGGGGAACTAATGAAAAACTGTTTTTT.

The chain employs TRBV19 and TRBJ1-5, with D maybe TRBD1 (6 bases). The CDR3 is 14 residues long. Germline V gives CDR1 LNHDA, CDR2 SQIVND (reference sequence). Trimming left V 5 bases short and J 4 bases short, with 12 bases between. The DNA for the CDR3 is TGTGCCAGTAGTCTCGGACAGTGGAATCAGCCCCAGCATTTT. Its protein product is CASSLGQWNQPQHF.

The CDR3 region is CASRVLAGGLNEQFF. In DNA, the CDR3 is TGTGCCAGTAGGGTCCTCGCGGGAGGTTTGAATGAGCAGTTCTTC. This sequence joins TRBV19 and TRBJ2-1; 8 nucleotides agree with TRBD2. V lost 6 bases and J lost 7; bases outside the gene matches: 11. CDR3 length: 15 residues. CDR1 is LNHDA and CDR2 is SQIVND in the germline V gene (reference sequence).

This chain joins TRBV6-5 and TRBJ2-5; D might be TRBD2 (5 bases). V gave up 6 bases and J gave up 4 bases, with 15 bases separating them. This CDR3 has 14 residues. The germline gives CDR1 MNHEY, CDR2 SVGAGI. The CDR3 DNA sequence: TGTGCCAGCAGCTTTTATAGCGCGACAGAGACCCAGTACTTC. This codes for CASSFYSATETQYF.

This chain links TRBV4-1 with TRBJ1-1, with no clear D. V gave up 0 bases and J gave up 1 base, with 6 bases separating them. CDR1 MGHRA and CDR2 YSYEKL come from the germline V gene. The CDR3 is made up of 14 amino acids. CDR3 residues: CASSQDSGNTEAFF. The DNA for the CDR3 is TGCGCCAGCAGCCAAGATTCCGGGAACACTGAAGCTTTCTTT.

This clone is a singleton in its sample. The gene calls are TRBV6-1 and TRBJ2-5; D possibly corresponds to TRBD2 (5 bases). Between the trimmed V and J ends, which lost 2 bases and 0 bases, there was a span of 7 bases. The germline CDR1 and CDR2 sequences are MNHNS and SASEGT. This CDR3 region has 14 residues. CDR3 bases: TGTGCCAGCAGTGAATGGGAGAACCAAGAGACCCAGTACTTC. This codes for CASSEWENQETQYF.

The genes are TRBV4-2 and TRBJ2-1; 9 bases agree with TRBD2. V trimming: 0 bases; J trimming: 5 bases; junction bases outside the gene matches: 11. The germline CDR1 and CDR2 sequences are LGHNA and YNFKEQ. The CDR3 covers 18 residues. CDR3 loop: CASSQEGASGDYHNEQFF. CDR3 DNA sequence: TGTGCCAGCAGCCAAGAAGGGGCTAGCGGGGATTATCACAATGAGCAGTTCTTC.

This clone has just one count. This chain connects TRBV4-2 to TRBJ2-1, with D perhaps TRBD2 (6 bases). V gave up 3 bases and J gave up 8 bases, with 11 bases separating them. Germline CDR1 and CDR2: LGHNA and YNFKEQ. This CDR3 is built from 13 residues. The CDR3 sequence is CASSQTASDEQFF. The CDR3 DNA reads TGTGCCAGCAGCCAGACAGCTAGCGATGAGCAGTTCTTC.

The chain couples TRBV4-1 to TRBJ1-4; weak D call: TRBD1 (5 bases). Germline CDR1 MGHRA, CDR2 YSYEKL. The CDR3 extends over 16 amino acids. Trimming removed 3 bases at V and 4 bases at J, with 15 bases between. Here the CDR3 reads CASSHLGHRRNEKLFF. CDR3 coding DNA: TGCGCCAGCAGCCACTTAGGGCACAGGCGTAATGAAAAACTGTTTTTT.

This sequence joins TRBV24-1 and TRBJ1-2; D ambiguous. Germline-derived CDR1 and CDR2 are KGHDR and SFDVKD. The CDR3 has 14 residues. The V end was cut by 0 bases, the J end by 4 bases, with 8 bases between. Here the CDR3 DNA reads TGTGCCACCAGTGATTTGAAGCATGGCTATGGCTACACCTTC. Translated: CATSDLKHGYGYTF.

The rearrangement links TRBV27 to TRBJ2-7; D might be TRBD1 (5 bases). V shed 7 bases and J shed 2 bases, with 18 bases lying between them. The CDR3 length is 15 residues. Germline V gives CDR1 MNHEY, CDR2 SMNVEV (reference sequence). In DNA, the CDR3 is TGTGCCAGCAATTACGCTACAGGAAGCGCCTACGAGCAGTACTTC. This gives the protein CASNYATGSAYEQYF.

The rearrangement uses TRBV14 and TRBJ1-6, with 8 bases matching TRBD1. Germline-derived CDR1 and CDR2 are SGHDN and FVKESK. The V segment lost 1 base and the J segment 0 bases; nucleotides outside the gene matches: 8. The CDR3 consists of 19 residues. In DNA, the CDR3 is TGTGCCAGCAGCCAAGGATGGCGGGACAGGAGCTCCTATAATTCACCCCTCCACTTT. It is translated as CASSQGWRDRSSYNSPLHF.

The CDR3 loop reads CASSTAGSKLNNEQFF. In DNA form, the CDR3 reads TGTGCCAGCAGCACAGCGGGGTCTAAACTGAACAATGAGCAGTTCTTC. This chain links TRBV7-2 with TRBJ2-1; 7 bases are a match to TRBD2. V shed 5 bases and J 5 bases; nucleotides not matched to a gene: 12. The CDR3 runs 16 residues. CDR1 and CDR2 (germline): SGHTA, FQGNSA.

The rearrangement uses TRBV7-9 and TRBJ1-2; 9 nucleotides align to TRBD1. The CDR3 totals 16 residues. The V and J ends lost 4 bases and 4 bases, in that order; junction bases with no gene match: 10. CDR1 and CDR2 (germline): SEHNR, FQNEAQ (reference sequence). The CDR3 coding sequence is TGTGCCAGCAGCTCCCTAAACAGGGGGCTGTTCTATGGCTACACCTTC. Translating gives CASSSLNRGLFYGYTF.

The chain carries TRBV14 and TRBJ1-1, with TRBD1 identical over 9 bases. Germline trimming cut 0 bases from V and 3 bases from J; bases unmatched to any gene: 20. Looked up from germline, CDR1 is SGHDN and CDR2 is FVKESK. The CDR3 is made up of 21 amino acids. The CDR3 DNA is TGTGCCAGCAGCCAAGATTTTTTTTTATGGGGACAGGGAAGCCCATACACTGAAGCTTTCTTT. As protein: CASSQDFFLWGQGSPYTEAFF.

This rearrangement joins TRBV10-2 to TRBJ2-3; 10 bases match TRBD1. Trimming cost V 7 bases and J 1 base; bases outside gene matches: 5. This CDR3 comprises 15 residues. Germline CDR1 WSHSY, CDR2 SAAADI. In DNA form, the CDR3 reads TGCGCCAGCACCGACAGGGGGCGAGGCACAGATACGCAGTATTTT. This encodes CASTDRGRGTDTQYF.